This paragraph covers one T cell receptor (beta chain) sequence. The antigen this receptor binds is unknown. Base quality data are lacking; no much larger clone is found one base away. The cohort consisted of more than 650 healthy bone marrow donors. All cohort members were sampled while nominally healthy, although unrecorded immune exposures were likely present. The donor tested CMV seropositive and was one of the 289 seropositive cohort members. A peripheral blood sample was collected from each donor, and TCR beta sequencing was performed on peripheral blood mononuclear cells. Genomic DNA was extracted from the blood cell samples with the Qiagen DNeasy Blood Extraction Kit. The sample comes from a study of cytomegalovirus exposure and HLA in healthy donors (dated by TCRdb to 2017 to 2019). About the full investigation: In an earlier analysis of some 610 of the donors, 276 Gb of sequence data and some 100 million unique TCR beta sequences from some 170 million T cells were reported. An early release that covered roughly 600 HLA-typed donors contained about 290 gigabases of sequencing data and approximately 85 million unique TCR sequences. Of the roughly 390 genotyped donors, less than 90% were placed in the genetic ancestry cluster associated with self-reported Caucasian donors. The study aimed to test whether signatures of past pathogen exposure could be identified by cataloging public T cell receptors. The study used immunosequencing to profile the T cell repertoires of 666 subjects and linked those repertoires to cytomegalovirus serostatus. A separate validation cohort of approximately 130 different subjects was used in addition to the approximately 610-subject first cohort. To predict cytomegalovirus infection status, the study brought together high-throughput TCR immunosequencing, statistical association of individual TCRs with disease status, and machine learning. In a later analysis, previously published TCR beta repertoires from 670 or so donors were re-analyzed and high-resolution HLA genotyping was added so that TCR occurrence patterns could be studied. Rather than using new phenotypic data, the later analysis identified candidate immune exposures from TCR beta sequences and from how often those sequences occurred across donors. To decide whether each TCR beta V gene segment behaved as functional or pseudogenic, an earlier analysis of some 600 of the donors relied on high-throughput TCR beta sequencing. Donor age, sex, ethnicity and CMV serostatus were compiled alongside the repertoire data. Genome-wide SNP genotypes for about 55% of the 666 donors were used in a later genetic analysis, which treated that subset as a discovery cohort. All discovery cohort repertoires had been generated on a single sequencing platform. Both class I and class II loci were covered by HLA typing, at four-digit resolution. The number of donors typed differed by locus, with about 629-630 for A, B, C, DRB1 and DQB1, around 500 for DQA1, about 610 for DPA1, and under 490 for DPB1. Several DR-DQ haplotypes were handled as single units for association and clustering, since linkage in the cohort was strong. On average, around 200,000 unique TCR beta nucleotide sequences were sequenced per donor among some 430 genotyped donors of the cohort, with approximately 18% of those sequences being non-productive.

General conclusions and limits of the study: CMV serostatus was the only immune exposure information available for the cohort. The presence/absence analyses assumed that sequencing depth was roughly uniform across donors, and that assumption may not be true. When HLA alleles, especially DR and DQ, strongly co-occurred, attributing TCR associations to individual alleles was difficult. A few of the identified cytomegalovirus-associated TCR beta chains were confirmed in vitro to be specific for cytomegalovirus antigens. In a later analysis, HLA-associated TCR beta chains were found to be more clonally expanded and to have lower generation probabilities than equally common non-associated chains. Correlated functional status among segregating V segments might be attributable to linkage disequilibrium, but an unknown experimental factor could not be ruled out. An earlier analysis of approximately 530 of the donors showed that most TCR beta V segments appeared in productive rearrangements either about 87% or about 30% of the time, which broadly matched IMGT annotations. Most TCR sequences were seen in very few donors, while some public TCRs were found in many individuals. Cytomegalovirus status was reported to be diagnosed by the classifier with high specificity and sensitivity in both the original and validation cohorts. According to a later analysis, TCR association rates differed among HLA loci, with DRB1 alleles showing the most associated TCRs and HLA-C alleles showing the fewest. Because counts were too low, some 16 rarely observed V segments, including chromosome 9 orphons, were excluded from the earlier analysis of some 540 of the donors. The authors suggested that the approach could potentially be extended to other disease states and immunological phenotypes. In the study, around 150 TCR beta chains were listed as associated with cytomegalovirus. A cluster of highly shared sequence variants was judged likely to represent a technical artifact of the sequencing pipeline. A later analysis found that most CMV-associated TCR beta chains appeared HLA-restricted, with HLA associations seemingly driven largely by CMV exposure. A later analysis associated about 16,000 TCR beta sequences with specific HLA alleles at a false discovery rate of 0.05. The 87-base-pair reads could not distinguish some IMGT-functional V segments, including TRBV6-2 and TRBV6-3, so those segments were excluded. This cohort had only TCR beta chains sequenced, and the lack of alpha or paired-chain data limited which features could be detected. Because some donors lacked HLA typing at each locus, the association tests relied only on the typed subset. According to a later analysis, parvovirus B19, influenza, CMV and Epstein-Barr virus appeared linked to several top co-occurrence clusters. A further reported finding was that TCR beta sequences accurately predicted the HLA-A and HLA-B alleles for most subjects in the first cohort. A later genetic analysis associated a missense DCLRE1C variant with V-gene and J-gene trimming of TCR beta chains, and an independent cohort replicated the association. In a later genetic analysis, fewer N-insertions in productive TCRs were reported among donors in an Asian-associated ancestry cluster than the approximately 670-donor mean.

The library was built by means of the immunoSEQ multiplex PCR assay. The multiplex PCR relied on a mix of 60 forward primers for TCR Vbeta segments and 13 reverse primers for TCR Jbeta segments. Amplification of the CDR3 region of rearranged TCR beta genes was performed with a multiplex PCR assay on genomic DNA. The Illumina HiSeq System was used to sequence the amplified TCR beta libraries as 87-base-pair reads. The study's own analysis went as follows. In a later analysis, about 80 million unique TCR beta chains were counted across the approximately 620 repertoires, and around 11 million of these chains were shared by at least two donors. To remove PCR and sequencing errors, raw reads were error-corrected and collapsed into unique sequences using a nearest-neighbor algorithm that merged closely related sequences. To assign V, D and J gene segments, CDR3 sequences were aligned to IMGT reference sequences. Each retained sequence needed at least a six-nucleotide match to both a V gene segment and a J gene segment. A rearrangement was called productive if the CDR3 had no stop codons and remained in frame with V and J, and every other rearrangement was called non-productive. CDR3 was defined by IMGT convention, running from the second conserved V-encoded cysteine to the conserved J-encoded phenylalanine. In an earlier analysis of around 540 of the donors, sequences lacking an unambiguous match to a single V gene segment were excluded. An earlier analysis of 450 to 650 of the donors called V segments functional above 56.7% productive rearrangements and segregating when the between-donor standard deviation exceeded 5%. A statistical classification framework was developed to diagnose cytomegalovirus status using the catalog of TCR beta chain sequences. V and J gene assignment, in a later analysis, came from comparing TCR nucleotide sequences with IMGT/GENE-DB human TR gene sequences. A later analysis assigned CDR3 sequences and most-parsimonious VDJ recombination scenarios with the TCRdist pipeline. In a later analysis, each TCR beta chain was defined by its CDR3 amino acid sequence together with its V-gene family, and reads lacking a unique V-gene family were excluded. To address suspected cross-contamination and a sequencing artifact, a later analysis removed approximately 600 highly shared, low-generation-probability nucleotide sequences. A later analysis calculated a clonal expansion index for each public chain from normalized within-repertoire ranks of inferred template counts. A later analysis computed generation probabilities with a VDJ recombination model fitted to out-of-frame rearrangements, and checked the results against IGoR. In a later analysis, hypergeometric tests were used to score TCR-TCR, TCR-HLA and TCR-CMV co-occurrence, with a repertoire-size bias correction applied to TCR pairs. A later analysis estimated false discovery rates by permuting HLA or CMV assignments 20 times. A later analysis grouped co-occurring TCRs with DBSCAN, adding TCRdist sequence similarity when clustering within HLA-allele-positive subsets. Repertoires with fewer than 30,000 or more than 120,000 public chains were left out of co-occurrence clustering, as were roughly five repertoires with anomalous nucleotide sharing. The table was pulled from immuneACCESS by TCRdb, which kept in-frame rearrangements only. Such tables lose some clones; where checked, under half of the loss comes from unresolved V genes, and the rest has no known cause. V and J calls and clone size are copied from that table; D and trimming were computed from the DNA. This sample is represented by more than 80,000 clones; 86% of them were singletons. The ten largest account for roughly 8.3% of the sample.

The germline V and J ends show losses of 0 bases and 0 bases respectively, and no gene match explains 5 bases of the junction. CDR3 length: 16 amino acids, cysteine to phenylalanine. The kept DNA is CDR3 alone, 48 bases in frame from the first base. In the germline V gene, CDR1 corresponds to SGHRS and CDR2 to YFSETQ. The TCR was taken from a man in his thirties or forties in good health and CMV-seropositive. Recombination joined TRBV5-1 with TRBJ2-7, and 8 junctional nucleotides match TRBD2. The sample was PBMCs. The nucleotide sequence is TGCGCCAGCAGCTTGGGTCCAGCGGGGGACTCCTACGAGCAGTACTTC. This is translated as CASSLGPAGDSYEQYF.